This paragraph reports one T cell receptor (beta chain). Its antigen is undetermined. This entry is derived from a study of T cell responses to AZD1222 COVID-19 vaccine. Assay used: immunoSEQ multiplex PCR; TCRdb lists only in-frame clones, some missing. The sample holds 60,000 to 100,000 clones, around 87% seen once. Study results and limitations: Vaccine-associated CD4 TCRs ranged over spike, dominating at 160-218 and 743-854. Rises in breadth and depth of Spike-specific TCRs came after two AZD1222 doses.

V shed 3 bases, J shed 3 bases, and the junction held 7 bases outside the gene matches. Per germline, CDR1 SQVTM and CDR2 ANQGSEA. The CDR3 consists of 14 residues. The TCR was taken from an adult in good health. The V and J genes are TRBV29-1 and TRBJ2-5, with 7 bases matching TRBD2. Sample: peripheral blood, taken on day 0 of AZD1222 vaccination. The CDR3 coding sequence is TGCAGCGTTGAGGGGAGGGTGAACAAAGAGACCCAGTACTTC. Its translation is CSVEGRVNKETQYF.